Shown below are 9 T cell receptor beta chains from a single sample sequenced in a study of control samples from healthy donors and cancer patients. Measured with immunoSEQ multiplex PCR; TCRdb has only the in-frame clones, and not every one. This table holds about 120,000 clones, 85% to 95% found once. Material for sequencing was blood. Source of these receptors: a man aged 25-45 years in good health.

The V and J genes are TRBV6-5 and TRBJ1-3; D is unresolved. V gave up 6 bases and J gave up 0 bases, with 6 bases separating them. This CDR3 comprises 13 residues. The germline gives CDR1 MNHEY, CDR2 SVGAGI. CDR3 bases: TGTGCCAGCAGACAGATCTCTGGAAACACCATATATTTT. This codes for CASRQISGNTIYF.

This sequence joins TRBV7-2 and TRBJ2-7; 7 positions match TRBD2. Trimming took 1 base from V and 3 from J; bases not matched to a gene: 6. The CDR3 spans 15 residues. Germline CDR1 SGHTA, CDR2 FQGNSA. This CDR3 reads CASSLDGSGVYEQYF. The CDR3 nucleotides are TGTGCCAGCAGCTTAGATGGGAGCGGGGTCTACGAGCAGTACTTC.

This chain joins TRBV5-1 and TRBJ1-2; 7 bases map to TRBD1. Losses at the gene ends were 1 base for V and 0 bases for J; bases not matched to a gene: 3. This CDR3 is 15 amino acids long. Germline lookup yields CDR1 SGHRS and CDR2 YFSETQ. CDR3 sequence: CASSLRGQTNYGYTF. CDR3 nucleotide sequence: TGCGCCAGCAGCTTGCGGGGACAGACTAACTATGGCTACACCTTC.

This clone was counted a few times. The V call is TRBV6-5, the J call TRBJ1-1; D might be TRBD1 (5 bases). With 2 bases removed from V and 1 base from J, the gap between germline ends came to 8 bases. The CDR3 spans 14 residues. Germline CDR1 and CDR2: MNHEY and SVGAGI. The CDR3 coding sequence is TGTGCCAGCAGTTACCCAGGGAGGAACACTGAAGCTTTCTTT. Translating gives CASSYPGRNTEAFF.

The chain couples TRBV27 to TRBJ2-6, with D possibly matching TRBD1 (6 bases). Per germline, CDR1 MNHEY and CDR2 SMNVEV (reference sequence). The CDR3 runs to 16 residues. V was shortened by 7 bases and J by 0 bases, with 13 bases between the two germline ends. CDR3 residues: CASMRGSLSGANVLTF. CDR3 DNA sequence: TGTGCCAGCATGAGGGGGTCGCTCTCTGGGGCCAACGTCCTGACTTTC.

The chain links TRBV30 to TRBJ2-2, with a tentative D call TRBD2 (6 bases). The V end lost 1 base, the J end lost 4 bases, and 10 bases lay between the germline ends. Per germline, CDR1 GTSNPN and CDR2 SVGIG (reference sequence). The CDR3 sequence is 14 residues long. The DNA for the CDR3 is TGTGCCTGGAGTGGGGGACTGGGCACCGGGGAGCTGTTTTTT. Protein sequence: CAWSGGLGTGELFF.

The chain carries TRBV6-6 and TRBJ1-2; the D is unclear. Germline lookup yields CDR1 MNHNY and CDR2 SVGAGI (reference sequence). V was cut by 5 bases and J by 1 base, with 14 bases left in between. The CDR3 is made up of 15 amino acids. For the CDR3, the DNA is TGTGCCAGCAGTAAGCAAGCAAGCCTTAACTATGGCTACACCTTC. This translates into CASSKQASLNYGYTF.

This clone appeared once. This chain connects TRBV19 to TRBJ1-2, with a tentative D call TRBD1 (6 bases). The V gene's germline CDR1 is LNHDA and CDR2 SQIVND (reference sequence). The ends were cut back, 5 bases at V and 8 bases at J, with 21 bases in the middle. This CDR3 contains 15 residues. The CDR3 spells CASSRSEWGAGGYTF. In nucleotides, the CDR3 is TGTGCCAGTAGTCGGTCCGAATGGGGGGCCGGGGGCTACACCTTC.

The chain uses TRBV7-3 and TRBJ2-2, with TRBD2 identical over 10 bases. V lost 6 bases to trimming and J lost 4 bases; unmatched junction nucleotides: 8. CDR1 SGHTA and CDR2 FQGTGA come from the germline V gene. The CDR3 contains 16 residues. The CDR3 coding sequence is TGTGCCAGCAGTCGAAGCGGGGGGGCCCGCACCGGGGAGCTGTTTTTT. Residues: CASSRSGGARTGELFF.